This TCR beta chain stems from a study of T cell repertoires in cytomegalovirus infection. From the reads, TCRdb called clonotypes with MiXCR, one entry per CDR3 protein. The data hold about 770,000 distinct CDR3 sequences, with 25% to 35% observed a single time. Germline CDR1 and CDR2: SEHNR and FQNEAQ (reference sequence). V was trimmed by 1 base and J by 1 base, leaving 10 bases between them. The length of the CDR3 is 16 residues. This clonotype came up a few times. The antigen is unknown. The V gene is TRBV7-9, the J gene TRBJ2-2, with a possible D match to TRBD1 (5 bases). The sequence derives from a human donor in good health (CMV status not recorded). Some clones in this sample may be carry-over from other donors' samples. Sequenced material: cultured CD8+ T cells from PBMCs, taken from culture after CMV antigen stimulation. CDR3: CASSLEVQENTGELFF. The CDR3 nucleotides are TGTGCCAGCAGCTTAGAGGTACAGGAGAACACCGGGGAGCTGTTTTTT.